This T cell receptor (beta chain) derives from a study of immune evolution from preneoplasia to lung adenocarcinoma. Repertoires were generated with immunoSEQ multiplex PCR, while TCRdb's copy carries only in-frame clones and drops some. The repertoire consists of 14,000 or so clones, with roughly 85% occurring once and the leading ten covering about 2.8%. Resections took place in Japan or China from about 2014 to 2017. Each case's diagnosis was confirmed by two pathologists on H&E. V was shortened by 2 bases and J by 0 bases, with 8 bases between the two germline ends. This CDR3 comprises 14 residues. The germline CDR1 and CDR2 sequences are ENHRY and SYGVKD.

Source material: FFPE lung adenocarcinoma in situ tissue. The receptor's source is a donor of 70 years or more with lung adenocarcinoma. This chain links TRBV10-3 with TRBJ2-7; D is unresolved. The DNA for the CDR3 is TGTGCCATCAGTGAGAGCCATAGCTCCTACGAGCAGTACTTC. This codes for CAISESHSSYEQYF.